A selection of T cell receptor beta chains follows, all from one sample in a study of T cell repertoires in ileal Crohn's disease. The table came from immunoSEQ multiplex PCR; TCRdb's copy has only in-frame clones and leaves some out. The table lists 4,300 or so clones, approximately 73% of them singletons, with roughly 19% in the top ten. The material sequenced was ileal tissue. Receptors were obtained from an adult with Crohn's disease. The CDR3 runs from the conserved cysteine through the conserved F or W.

V gene | CDR3 protein
TRBV27 | CASKRTVTSYEQYF
TRBV29-1 | CSVPRTASVETQYF
TRBV5-1 | CASSAQTGSQETQYF
TRBV7-9 | CASSLGSGSDTEAFF
TRBV5-1 | CASSLGQPNEQYF
TRBV5-1 | CASSSSSQRGTDTQYF
TRBV7-9 | CASSLAGGAGELFF
TRBV6-5 | CASRSLDSLQETQYF
TRBV2 | CASRNSGTGNSPLHF
TRBV6-6 | CASRRGGSYEQYF
TRBV7-9 | CASSRTGNYGYTF
TRBV5-4 | CASSSGGRDGYTF
TRBV6-5 | CASSYSFTSSYEQYF
TRBV5-1 | CASRGGNGNIQYF
TRBV9 | CASSDPGQGFYGYTF
TRBV5-6 | CASSRVIGRNTEAFF
TRBV6-5 | CASNPTRDSPYEQYF
TRBV5-1 | CASTRTGAYEQYF
TRBV6-1 | CASNDDSPYEQYF
TRBV5-1 | CASNLDGDRTVAQYF
TRBV30 | CAWTGEALNTEAFF
TRBV5-1 | CASSPLAGGNTGELFF
TRBV2 | CASNLQGGASNQPQHF
TRBV5-1 | CASSLSPGQGAYEQYF
TRBV5-1 | CASSSQGPFGYTF
TRBV2 | CASGTGEDYEQYF
TRBV9 | CASSVQANQPQHF
TRBV9 | CASSVIAGGPQGEQFF
TRBV27 | CASRVHSAVHIQYF
TRBV28 | CASSLGQGQISNQPQHF
TRBV5-6 | CASSMGLAGADEQFF
TRBV18 | CASSPLDRVAGYTF
TRBV2 | CASSDPQQPQHF
TRBV11-3 | CASSPQPQGDTEAFF
TRBV5-1 | CASSMTGGAEQYF
TRBV28 | CASSLSDRAYGYTF